The subject of this entry is one T cell receptor beta chain. Its specificity is not known. TCRdb used MiXCR to reprocess the RT-PCR reads, holding one entry per CDR3 protein. The sample carries 650,000 to 700,000 distinct CDR3 sequences, around 14% recorded once. The sample originates from a study of response to subunit inactivated influenza vaccine. The ends were cut back, 5 bases at V and 2 bases at J, with 15 bases in the middle. CDR1 and CDR2 (germline): DFQATT, SNEGSKA (reference sequence). This CDR3 is 15 amino acids long. Study-wide results and caveats: The study's authors posited that every seasonal influenza vaccination enlists few new T cells.

The source is a man aged 50-60 years who received an inactivated influenza vaccine. This chain connects TRBV20-1 to TRBJ1-4; a weak D match, TRBD1 (6 bases). Specimen: PBMCs from blood, collected 12 days after vaccination. The CDR3 coding sequence is TGCAGTGCTCGACCATTGGGGGCGACTAATGAAAAACTGTTTTTT. Amino acid sequence: CSARPLGATNEKLFF.